The 25 T cell receptor beta chains below all came from one sample that was sequenced in a study of blood T cell repertoires in COVID-19. Only in-frame clones appear in the TCRdb table, and some are missing; sequencing was by immunoSEQ multiplex PCR. This table has hundreds of thousands of clones, 79% appearing once. The sample consisted of peripheral blood. Every receptor here comes from a woman between 40 and 55 years old with active or convalescent COVID-19.

This rearrangement joins TRBV5-1 to TRBJ2-3, with D perhaps matching TRBD1 (6 bases). The germline V gene encodes CDR1 SGHRS and CDR2 YFSETQ. The CDR3 totals 16 residues. V shed 4 bases and J shed 6 bases, with 21 bases lying between them. CDR3 in DNA: TGCGCCAGCAGCCCCGAAAATTCCGGGACATTCGATACGCAGTATTTT. Encoded protein: CASSPENSGTFDTQYF.

This rearrangement joins TRBV20-1 to TRBJ2-7, with 8 nucleotides matching TRBD1. Germline CDR1 is DFQATT and CDR2 is SNEGSKA (reference sequence). The CDR3 is 13 amino acids. The junction had 5 bases not matched to a gene; V was cut back by 3 bases and J by 4 bases. The CDR3 DNA sequence: TGCAGTGCTAGTCCCGGACAGGGATACGAGCAGTACTTC. Amino acids: CSASPGQGYEQYF.

For this clone: Germline is not matched at one junction end, which may reflect a read error. For the CDR3, the DNA is TGTGCCAGCAGCTTATCAGGGGCGCAAGGGACCCAGTACTTC. Translated, it gives CASSLSGAQGTQYF. The chain carries TRBV7-2 and TRBJ2-5; weak D call: TRBD1 (6 bases). This CDR3 contains 14 residues. Germline V CDR1 and CDR2: SGHTA, FQGNSA. The full variable domain, its missing parts supplied by reference TRBV7-2 and TRBJ2-5, is GAGVSQSPSNKVTEKGKDVELRCDPISGHTALYWYRQSLGQGLEFLIYFQGNSAPDKSGLPSDRFSAERTGGSVSTLTIQRTQQEDSAVYLCASSLSGAQGTQYFGPGTRLLVL.

For this clone: Other DNA sequences from this sample encode an identical CDR3 as well. The chain carries TRBV27 and TRBJ2-7; 8 positions match TRBD2. CDR3 length: 13 residues. Germline-derived CDR1 and CDR2 are MNHEY and SMNVEV (reference sequence). With 3 bases clipped from V and 4 bases from J, the junction kept 2 bases outside the gene matches. The CDR3 spells CASSLSGGYEQYF. CDR3 bases: TGTGCCAGCAGTTTGAGCGGGGGATACGAGCAGTACTTC.

For this clone: Other DNA sequences in this specimen translate into the identical CDR3. The chain links TRBV10-2 to TRBJ2-3; D gene uncertain. Germline-derived CDR1 and CDR2 are WSHSY and SAAADI. The CDR3 is made up of 15 amino acids. Trimming pared 0 bases from V and 0 bases from J, leaving 7 bases between. CDR3 in DNA: TGCGCCAGCAGTGAGTCTCCTACTAGCACAGATACGCAGTATTTT. It translates to CASSESPTSTDTQYF.

V is TRBV5-1 and J is TRBJ1-5, with 11 bases identical to TRBD1. This CDR3 is 14 amino acids long. J was trimmed by 7 bases and V by 4 bases; bases with no gene match: 4. Per germline, CDR1 SGHRS and CDR2 YFSETQ. CDR3 amino acids: CASSRTGGRQPQHF. The CDR3 coding sequence is TGCGCCAGCAGCCGGACAGGGGGCCGGCAGCCCCAGCATTTT.

The gene calls are TRBV27 and TRBJ1-1; D may be TRBD1 (6 bases). With 5 bases removed from V and 1 base from J, the gap between germline ends came to 17 bases. This CDR3 region has 16 residues. Germline CDR1 and CDR2: MNHEY and SMNVEV (reference sequence). CDR3 DNA: TGTGCCAGCAGTCCCCGGCTAGGACAGCGGAACACTGAAGCTTTCTTT. It codes for CASSPRLGQRNTEAFF.

V usage is TRBV2 and J usage is TRBJ1-1, with 7 bases fitting TRBD1. CDR3 length: 14 residues. Germline loops: CDR1 SNHLY, CDR2 FYNNEI. The J segment lost 1 base and the V segment lost 7 bases, leaving 6 bases of the junction unmatched. CDR3: CASTFTGANTEAFF. The CDR3 bases are TGTGCCAGCACCTTCACAGGGGCGAACACTGAAGCTTTCTTT.

The J gene is TRBJ1-2, the V gene TRBV7-3, with no clear D. The CDR3 covers 13 residues. Trimming took 3 bases from V and 3 from J, leaving 8 bases between them. Germline V gene lookup returns CDR1 SGHTA and CDR2 FQGTGA. The CDR3 DNA reads as TGTGCCAGCAGCTTCGTCGGAGACTATGGCTACACCTTC. It yields the protein CASSFVGDYGYTF.

This clone was observed a handful of times. This chain connects TRBV7-2 to TRBJ2-1; D call uncertain. CDR1 and CDR2 (germline): SGHTA, FQGNSA. CDR3 length equals 12 residues. Trimming took off 1 base at V and 6 bases at J, with 4 bases between the two ends. CDR3 in amino acids: CASSLVGNEQFF. CDR3 nucleotides: TGTGCCAGCAGCTTAGTCGGCAATGAGCAGTTCTTC.

V gene TRBV6-5 combines with J gene TRBJ1-1, with D tentatively TRBD1 (5 bases). The CDR3 has 14 residues. CDR1 MNHEY and CDR2 SVGAGI come from the germline V gene. V was shortened by 5 bases and J by 3 bases, with 13 bases between the two germline ends. CDR3 bases: TGTGCCAGCAGTATAAGACAGTTATACACTGAAGCTTTCTTT. Translation: CASSIRQLYTEAFF.

The genes are TRBV5-1 and TRBJ1-2, with 8 nucleotides matching TRBD1. V shed 2 bases, J shed 6 bases, and the junction held 3 bases outside the gene matches. The germline CDR1 and CDR2 sequences are SGHRS and YFSETQ. The CDR3 has 13 amino acids. The CDR3 protein is CASSFRQGNGYTF. In DNA form, the CDR3 reads TGCGCCAGCAGCTTCCGACAGGGGAATGGCTACACCTTC.

The rearrangement uses TRBV7-2 and TRBJ1-2, with D perhaps matching TRBD1 (6 bases). The CDR3 length is 16 residues. The germline V gene encodes CDR1 SGHTA and CDR2 FQGNSA. V dropped 2 bases and J dropped 5 bases, with 18 bases sitting between them. This chain's CDR3 is CASSLSRAGAGYGYTF. The DNA of the CDR3 is TGTGCCAGCAGCTTAAGTCGGGCAGGGGCAGGGTATGGCTACACCTTC. Complete variable domain (other parts from reference TRBV7-2 and TRBJ1-2): GAGVSQSPSNKVTEKGKDVELRCDPISGHTALYWYRQSLGQGLEFLIYFQGNSAPDKSGLPSDRFSAERTGGSVSTLTIQRTQQEDSAVYLCASSLSRAGAGYGYTFGSGTRLTVV.

The rearrangement links TRBV10-3 to TRBJ1-4, with 7 nucleotides matching TRBD1. The CDR3 totals 14 residues. V lost 5 bases and J lost 8; bases outside the gene matches: 8. Per germline, CDR1 ENHRY and CDR2 SYGVKD. The DNA for the CDR3 is TGTGCCATCAGTAAGGGGGCACTAGAAGAAAAACTGTTTTTT. Its translation: CAISKGALEEKLFF.

The chain recombines TRBV9 with TRBJ1-4, with 8 bases lining up with TRBD1. The CDR3 has 14 amino acids. Germline V gene lookup returns CDR1 SGDLS and CDR2 YYNGEE. The junction had 7 bases not matched to a gene; V was cut back by 4 bases and J by 8 bases. The CDR3: CASSPRTGSEKLFF. DNA for the CDR3: TGTGCCAGCAGCCCACGGACAGGGAGCGAAAAACTGTTTTTT.

This clone appeared a few times. The sample contains more than one DNA sequence encoding this CDR3. This chain uses TRBV7-9 with TRBJ1-1, with a weak D call TRBD1 (5 bases). The CDR3 extends over 13 amino acids. Germline CDR1 is SEHNR and CDR2 is FQNEAQ (reference sequence). The V gene lost 3 bases and the J gene lost 2 bases, with 7 bases spanning the gap. The CDR3, as DNA: TGTGCCAGCAGCTTGCAGGGAAACACTGAAGCTTTCTTT. This translates into CASSLQGNTEAFF. Based on the CDR3 plus reference TRBV7-9 and TRBJ1-1, the full variable domain is DTGVSQNPRHKITKRGQNVTFRCDPISEHNRLYWYRQTLGQGPEFLTYFQNEAQLEKSRLLSDRFSAERPKGSFSTLEIQRTEQGDSAMYLCASSLQGNTEAFFGQGTRLTVV.

To note about this clone: Other DNA sequences from this sample encode an identical CDR3 as well. The chain recombines TRBV6-5 with TRBJ1-2; TRBD1 matches 7 bases. This CDR3 is 14 amino acids long. Germline trimming cut 0 bases from V and 6 bases from J; bases unmatched to any gene: 4. Germline lookup yields CDR1 MNHEY and CDR2 SVGAGI. CDR3 nucleotide sequence: TGTGCCAGCAGTTACTCTACAGGGGAGAATGGCTACACCTTC. It specifies CASSYSTGENGYTF.

V gene TRBV5-4 combines with J gene TRBJ2-7; tentative D call: TRBD2 (7 bases). Germline V gene data show CDR1 as SGHNT and CDR2 as YYREEE (reference sequence). Trimming took off 4 bases at V and 3 bases at J, with 11 bases between the two ends. The CDR3 has 13 amino acids. As DNA, the CDR3 is TGTGCCAGCAGCGAAAGGGGGGGCTACGAGCAGTACTTC. This gives the protein CASSERGGYEQYF.

The chain carries TRBV18 and TRBJ1-1; 11 bases fit TRBD1. This CDR3 has 16 residues. V shed 3 bases, J shed 7 bases, and the junction held 10 bases outside the gene matches. Germline CDR1 is KGHSH and CDR2 is LQKENI. The CDR3 sequence is CASSPPGQGASGEAFF. The CDR3 DNA sequence: TGTGCCAGCTCACCGCCTGGACAGGGGGCCTCCGGTGAAGCTTTCTTT.

The CDR3 here is CASRYSQSSYNEQFF. For the CDR3, the DNA is TGCGCCAGCAGATATAGCCAGAGCTCCTACAATGAGCAGTTCTTC. V is TRBV5-1 and J is TRBJ2-1; D gene unclear. The CDR3 is 15 amino acids. Germline V gene sequence: CDR1 SGHRS, CDR2 YFSETQ. V dropped 5 bases and J dropped 0 bases, with 12 bases sitting between them. The variable domain in full, completed from reference TRBV5-1 and TRBJ2-1, reads KAGVTQTPRYLIKTRGQQVTLSCSPISGHRSVSWYQQTPGQGLQFLFEYFSETQRNKGNFPGRFSGRQFSNSRSEMNVSTLELGDSALYLCASRYSQSSYNEQFFGPGTRLTVL.

This sequence joins TRBV2 and TRBJ2-7; tentatively, D is TRBD2 (6 bases). V lost 8 bases to trimming and J lost 1 base, with 9 bases between them. CDR1 and CDR2 from the germline V gene are SNHLY and FYNNEI. The CDR3 is 12 residues long. CDR3 nucleotides: TGTGCCAGCGGCGGGGATTCCTACGAGCAGTACTTC. Translating it yields CASGGDSYEQYF.

In regard to this clone: A read error may be the cause here, since a much bigger clone is one base away. The chain is built from TRBV7-9 and TRBJ2-7; D ambiguous. This CDR3 is 12 amino acids long. The germline V and J ends were trimmed by 4 bases and 2 bases, with 6 bases remaining between them. The germline V gene encodes CDR1 SEHNR and CDR2 FQNEAQ (reference sequence). CDR3 loop: CASSSDTYEQYF. CDR3 DNA sequence: TGTGCCAGCAGCTCCGACACCTACGAGCAGTACTTC.

This clone was counted only a few times. CDR3 nucleotide sequence: TGTGCCAGCAGTGAGGTCGGTGTAGCCAAAAACATTCAGTACTTC. This sequence encodes CASSEVGVAKNIQYF. The gene calls are TRBV2 and TRBJ2-4; no reliable D call. CDR1 and CDR2 from the germline V gene are SNHLY and FYNNEI. The CDR3 runs to 15 residues. The V and J ends lost 3 bases and 0 bases respectively, with 9 bases between them.

The chain carries TRBV28 and TRBJ1-4, with D tentatively TRBD1 (5 bases). Germline V gives CDR1 MDHEN, CDR2 SYDVKM. Trimming took 6 bases from V and 2 from J, leaving 10 bases between them. The CDR3 spans 14 residues. The CDR3 bases are TGTGCCAGCAGGGAGGGACCCACTAATGAAAAACTGTTTTTT. This translates into CASREGPTNEKLFF.

The CDR3 here is CASSISGTGGSGNTIYF. In DNA, the CDR3 is TGTGCCAGTAGTATCTCTGGCACAGGTGGCTCTGGAAACACCATATATTTT. This rearrangement joins TRBV19 to TRBJ1-3; D possibly corresponds to TRBD1 (5 bases). V was shortened by 3 bases and J by 0 bases, with 15 bases between the two germline ends. This CDR3 contains 17 residues. Germline V gene sequence: CDR1 LNHDA, CDR2 SQIVND (reference sequence).